This T cell receptor (beta chain) was obtained from a study of shared clonotypes between healthy human individuals. V gave up 3 bases and J gave up 7 bases, with 18 bases separating them. Germline V gene lookup returns CDR1 SNHLY and CDR2 FYNNEI. This CDR3 is 15 amino acids long. Assay: immunoSEQ multiplex PCR; the TCRdb copy retains only in-frame clones and omits some. There are about 1.1 million clones in the sample; more than 75% occur only once, and 0.6% to 0.75% lies in the top ten. Subsets obtained from CD4+ cells comprised CD45RA+ naive and CD45RA-negative memory cells. The sequenced sample consisted of memory CD4+ T cells from PBMCs. Subset meaning: CD45RA-negative fraction. The sequence came from a young man in good health. Some clones in this sample may be carry-over from other donors' samples. The chain carries TRBV2 and TRBJ2-5, with D tentatively TRBD1 (6 bases). CDR3 sequence (DNA): TGTGCCAGCAGTGATCAGGGGCAGTTTTTGGGGACCCAGTACTTC. Translated: CASSDQGQFLGTQYF.